Below are 27 T cell receptor beta chains sequenced from a single sample in a study of blood T cell repertoires in COVID-19. Data came from immunoSEQ multiplex PCR; TCRdb stores just in-frame clones and leaves some out. The sample consists of about 360,000 clones, over 65% of them appearing once. The sequenced sample was peripheral blood. The receptors derive from a human donor with acute or convalescent COVID-19. The donor label of this sample is uncertain.

This chain uses TRBV7-2 with TRBJ2-5, with D possibly matching TRBD2 (5 bases). Germline V lookup: CDR1 SGHTA, CDR2 FQGNSA. The CDR3 is 14 amino acids. The V end lost 1 base, the J end lost 5 bases, and 11 bases lay between the germline ends. The CDR3 nucleotides are TGTGCCAGCAGCTTAGAGGGAGCGGTGGAGACCCAGTACTTC. As protein: CASSLEGAVETQYF.

The V gene is TRBV6-1, the J gene TRBJ1-3, with 7 bases lining up with TRBD1. Germline CDR1 and CDR2: MNHNS and SASEGT. The CDR3 is 14 residues long. V lost 3 bases and J lost 7; bases outside the gene matches: 6. DNA of the CDR3: TGTGCCAGCAGTGATTCAGGGGGATGGAACACCATATATTTT. Its translation: CASSDSGGWNTIYF.

The chain employs TRBV4-2 and TRBJ1-1, with 12 bases that match TRBD1. V shed 8 bases, J shed 12 bases, and the junction held 7 bases outside the gene matches. The V gene's germline CDR1 is LGHNA and CDR2 YNFKEQ. This CDR3 has 12 amino acids. The CDR3 here is CASQGQGAYTFF. The CDR3 DNA is TGTGCCAGCCAGGGACAGGGGGCGTATACTTTCTTT.

The V and J genes are TRBV7-2 and TRBJ2-1; maybe TRBD2 (5 bases). Trimming left V 3 bases short and J 10 bases short, with 13 bases between. The CDR3 has 13 residues. Germline lookup yields CDR1 SGHTA and CDR2 FQGNSA. The CDR3 sequence is CASSFGLKEEQFF. CDR3 nucleotide sequence: TGTGCCAGCAGCTTCGGACTGAAGGAGGAGCAGTTCTTC.

This rearrangement joins TRBV28 to TRBJ2-3, with 14 bases matching TRBD2. CDR3 length: 18 residues. CDR1 is MDHEN and CDR2 is SYDVKM in the germline V gene. V shed 1 base and J 5 bases; nucleotides not matched to a gene: 8. The CDR3 DNA follows: TGTGCCAGCAGTTTATCCGAGACTAGCGGGAGGGCCCTAGATACGCAGTATTTT. This sequence encodes CASSLSETSGRALDTQYF. The full variable domain, its missing parts supplied by reference TRBV28 and TRBJ2-3, is DVKVTQSSRYLVKRTGEKVFLECVQDMDHENMFWYRQDPGLGLRLIYFSYDVKMKEKGDIPEGYSVSREKKERFSLILESASTNQTSMYLCASSLSETSGRALDTQYFGPGTRLTVL.

The rearrangement uses TRBV6-5 and TRBJ2-1, with 14 bases lining up with TRBD2. Germline-derived CDR1 and CDR2 are MNHEY and SVGAGI. J gave up 10 bases and V 6 bases, and 8 bases lay outside the gene matches. CDR3 length equals 15 residues. The chain's CDR3 is CASSSGTSGSREQFF. In nucleotides, the CDR3 is TGTGCCAGCAGCTCCGGGACTAGCGGGAGTCGGGAGCAGTTCTTC.

This chain connects TRBV18 to TRBJ1-2, with 8 nucleotides matching TRBD1. The CDR3 is 14 residues long. Germline V CDR1 and CDR2: KGHSH, LQKENI. V shed 2 bases, J shed 4 bases, and the junction held 3 bases outside the gene matches. This CDR3 reads CASSPLGQGYGYTF. For the CDR3, the DNA is TGTGCCAGCTCACCATTAGGACAGGGCTATGGCTACACCTTC.

The rearrangement uses TRBV4-1 and TRBJ2-3, with a tentative D call TRBD1 (6 bases). The CDR3 runs 13 residues. The germline gives CDR1 MGHRA, CDR2 YSYEKL. V gave up 1 base and J gave up 9 bases, with 11 bases separating them. The CDR3 loop is CASSQGPQGTQYF. CDR3 nucleotide sequence: TGCGCCAGCAGCCAAGGCCCCCAGGGGACGCAGTATTTT.

This chain uses TRBV3-1 (or the pseudogene TRBV3-2) with TRBJ2-7; tentative D call: TRBD1 (5 bases). The CDR3 spans 14 residues. Trimming pared 4 bases from V and 6 bases from J, leaving 16 bases between. CDR1 is LGHDT, CDR2 YNNKEL, per germline (reference sequence). DNA of the CDR3: TGTGCCAGCAGCCTGCACAAGGGCAGGGCCGAGCAGTACTTC. Translated: CASSLHKGRAEQYF.

The CDR3 reads CASSPGGRDTQYF. The CDR3 DNA reads as TGTGCCAGCAGCCCGGGGGGGCGGGATACGCAGTATTTT. The chain employs TRBV4-2 and TRBJ2-3, with 8 nucleotides matching TRBD2. V gave up 4 bases and J gave up 6 bases; unmatched junction bases: 3. The CDR3 is 13 residues long. CDR1 LGHNA and CDR2 YNFKEQ come from the germline V gene.

The chain uses TRBV27 and TRBJ1-1; no definite D call. Trimming removed 5 bases from V and 1 base from J, with 20 bases in between. The CDR3 has 17 residues. Germline CDR1 MNHEY, CDR2 SMNVEV (reference sequence). The DNA of the CDR3 is TGTGCCAGCAGTCCCAAGGCGGATGGCGGGCCGAACACTGAAGCTTTCTTT. Its translation is CASSPKADGGPNTEAFF.

V is TRBV5-1 and J is TRBJ2-1, with TRBD1 as a possible D gene (5 bases). Germline V gene data show CDR1 as SGHRS and CDR2 as YFSETQ. The CDR3 runs 14 residues. Trimming pared 7 bases from V and 8 bases from J, leaving 19 bases between. CDR3: CASRPRYLQDEQFF. DNA of the CDR3: TGCGCCAGCCGGCCCAGATATCTACAGGATGAGCAGTTCTTC.

V and J are TRBV2 and TRBJ1-1; TRBD1 aligns across 7 bases. This CDR3 has 14 amino acids. Germline V CDR1 and CDR2: SNHLY, FYNNEI. Trimming cost V 6 bases and J 4 bases; bases outside gene matches: 8. CDR3 nucleotide sequence: TGTGCCAGCAGGTTTGACAGGGCGGGCACTGAAGCTTTCTTT. Its protein product is CASRFDRAGTEAFF.

The genes are TRBV18 and TRBJ1-6; D is perhaps TRBD1 (5 bases). Trimming cost V 3 bases and J 8 bases, with 14 bases left between them. The CDR3 is made up of 15 amino acids. Germline V gives CDR1 KGHSH, CDR2 LQKENI. The DNA of the CDR3 is TGTGCCAGCTCACCTATGGGGCTAGAGTATTCACCCCTCCACTTT. Protein sequence: CASSPMGLEYSPLHF.

The gene calls are TRBV5-8 and TRBJ2-7, with 8 bases aligning to TRBD1. V was pared by 2 bases and J by 5 bases, with 6 bases of the junction left unmatched. The length of the CDR3 is 14 residues. The germline V gene has CDR1 SGHTS and CDR2 YDEGEE. The CDR3: CASSLVWTGHEQYF. Written as DNA, the CDR3 is TGTGCCAGCAGCTTAGTCTGGACAGGGCACGAGCAGTACTTC.

CDR3 amino acids: CASSQQGAINNEKLFF. The CDR3 coding sequence is TGTGCCAGCTCACAGCAGGGGGCCATAAATAATGAAAAACTGTTTTTT. V usage is TRBV18 and J usage is TRBJ1-4, with 8 bases matching TRBD1. V was pared by 4 bases and J by 4 bases, with 8 bases of the junction left unmatched. The CDR3 runs to 16 residues. CDR1 is KGHSH and CDR2 is LQKENI in the germline V gene. The variable domain in full, with the rest retrieved from reference TRBV18 and TRBJ1-4, is NAGVMQNPRHLVRRRGQEARLRCSPMKGHSHVYWYRQLPEEGLKFMVYLQKENIIDESGMPKERFSAEFPKEGPSILRIQQVVRGDSAAYFCASSQQGAINNEKLFFGSGTQLSVL.

The chain has TRBV6-1 and TRBJ1-4; 10 nucleotides line up with TRBD1. This CDR3 has 15 amino acids. Germline V gene data show CDR1 as MNHNS and CDR2 as SASEGT. Unmatched junction bases numbered 6, after V lost 3 bases and J lost 8 bases. In nucleotides, the CDR3 is TGTGCCAGCAGTGACAGGACAGGGGGTAGAGAAAAACTGTTTTTT. It encodes CASSDRTGGREKLFF.

The V call is TRBV4-2, the J call TRBJ1-2, with D perhaps TRBD1 (5 bases). Germline values: CDR1 LGHNA, CDR2 YNFKEQ. V was trimmed by 0 bases and J by 8 bases, leaving 16 bases between them. The CDR3 covers 15 residues. CDR3 sequence: CASSQERRGAGGYTF. CDR3 nucleotide sequence: TGTGCCAGCAGCCAAGAGCGGAGAGGGGCGGGGGGCTACACCTTC.

The chain employs TRBV5-1 and TRBJ2-5; TRBD1 matches at 9 bases. This CDR3 has 16 amino acids. Trimming removed 4 bases from V and 3 bases from J; junction bases left unmatched: 10. Germline CDR1 reads SGHRS; CDR2 reads YFSETQ. The CDR3 region is CASSPSDRTGEETQYF. The CDR3 DNA sequence: TGCGCCAGCAGCCCTAGCGACCGGACAGGGGAAGAGACCCAGTACTTC.

The rearrangement joins TRBV30 to TRBJ2-1; 9 bases agree with TRBD2. Germline CDR1 is GTSNPN and CDR2 is SVGIG (reference sequence). The CDR3 runs to 15 residues. V lost 0 bases, J lost 7 bases, and 7 bases stayed unmatched. The CDR3 loop reads CAWSVLAGGGNEQFF. CDR3 bases: TGTGCCTGGAGTGTACTGGCGGGAGGGGGGAATGAGCAGTTCTTC.

The rearrangement joins TRBV14 to TRBJ1-1; D is unclear. CDR3 length: 14 residues. V lost 4 bases, J lost 1 base, and 10 bases lay in between. CDR1 SGHDN and CDR2 FVKESK come from the germline V gene. The chain's CDR3 is CASSLFAENTEAFF. Written as DNA, the CDR3 is TGTGCCAGCAGCCTATTCGCGGAGAACACTGAAGCTTTCTTT. The whole variable domain, filled in from reference TRBV14 and TRBJ1-1, reads EAGVTQFPSHSVIEKGQTVTLRCDPISGHDNLYWYRRVMGKEIKFLLHFVKESKQDESGMPNNRFLAERTGGTYSTLKVQPAELEDSGVYFCASSLFAENTEAFFGQGTRLTVV.

The chain recombines TRBV6-5 with TRBJ2-7, with 9 positions matching TRBD1. From germline, CDR1 is MNHEY and CDR2 SVGAGI. The CDR3 extends over 14 amino acids. Trimming cost V 6 bases and J 3 bases; bases outside gene matches: 6. The CDR3 region is CASRAGTGNYEQYF. The CDR3, as DNA: TGTGCCAGCAGAGCCGGGACAGGGAACTACGAGCAGTACTTC.

This rearrangement joins TRBV5-6 to TRBJ2-3, with a tentative D call TRBD2 (5 bases). This CDR3 region has 12 residues. CDR1 SGHDT and CDR2 YYEEEE come from the germline V gene. V was cut by 0 bases and J by 7 bases, with 6 bases left in between. The CDR3 sequence is CASSLAGNTQYF. DNA for the CDR3: TGTGCCAGCAGCTTGGCGGGAAATACGCAGTATTTT.

Points on this clone: In the same sample, other DNA sequences code for this CDR3. The rearrangement uses TRBV7-9 and TRBJ1-1; D gene unclear. The CDR3 has 14 amino acids. Germline values: CDR1 SEHNR, CDR2 FQNEAQ (reference sequence). V was cut by 1 base and J by 0 bases, with 6 bases left in between. The CDR3 reads CASSLGAVNTEAFF. The CDR3, as DNA: TGTGCCAGCAGCTTAGGGGCAGTGAACACTGAAGCTTTCTTT. The full variable domain, completed using reference TRBV7-9 and TRBJ1-1, is DTGVSQNPRHKITKRGQNVTFRCDPISEHNRLYWYRQTLGQGPEFLTYFQNEAQLEKSRLLSDRFSAERPKGSFSTLEIQRTEQGDSAMYLCASSLGAVNTEAFFGQGTRLTVV.

This clone was counted only a few times. The sample has other DNA sequences that encode this CDR3 too. The V and J genes are TRBV7-9 and TRBJ1-1; perhaps TRBD1 as D (6 bases). Germline CDR1 and CDR2: SEHNR and FQNEAQ (reference sequence). The CDR3 consists of 13 residues. The V and J ends lost 5 bases and 1 base respectively, with 8 bases between them. The chain's CDR3 is CASSLDRNTEAFF. The CDR3 DNA reads TGTGCCAGCAGCCTGGACAGGAACACTGAAGCTTTCTTT.

The chain has TRBV27 and TRBJ2-6; tentative D call: TRBD1 (5 bases). The V end lost 3 bases, the J end lost 0 bases, and 9 bases lay between the germline ends. Germline lookup yields CDR1 MNHEY and CDR2 SMNVEV (reference sequence). CDR3 length: 16 amino acids. CDR3 coding DNA: TGTGCCAGCAGTTTTTTGGGGCCCTCTGGGGCCAACGTCCTGACTTTC. Translating it yields CASSFLGPSGANVLTF.

This sequence joins TRBV12-3 or TRBV12-4 and TRBJ1-2; no firm D call. Trimming shortened V by 3 bases and J by 5 bases, and 10 bases separated the two germline ends. CDR3 length equals 13 residues. The CDR3 DNA reads as TGTGCCAGCAGTTTGCAGGTCGAATATGGCTACACCTTC. Translation: CASSLQVEYGYTF.